This T cell receptor beta chain was identified in a study of cytotoxic CD8 clonotypes in ibrutinib-treated CLL. Study observations and caveats: Baseline clonality, higher than in age-matched healthy donors, tracked circulating CD8+ T-cell counts.

V dropped 6 bases and J dropped 7 bases, with 13 bases sitting between them. CDR1 is MDHEN, CDR2 SYDVKM, per germline. The CDR3 runs 12 residues. About this clone itself: Its antigen is unidentified.

Clones were sequenced by immunoSEQ multiplex PCR, and TCRdb holds only the in-frame ones, with some missing. The table lists around 250,000 clones, roughly 70% of them singletons. Library input was around 2 micrograms of DNA from cryopreserved PBMCs. The rearrangement links TRBV28 to TRBJ2-7; D not certain. The sequencing used PBMCs, collected after 24 months of ibrutinib treatment. The source is a human donor with chronic lymphocytic leukemia. CDR3 coding DNA: TGTGCCAGCAGGACTGACGCCCAAGAGCAGTACTTC. Its protein product is CASRTDAQEQYF.